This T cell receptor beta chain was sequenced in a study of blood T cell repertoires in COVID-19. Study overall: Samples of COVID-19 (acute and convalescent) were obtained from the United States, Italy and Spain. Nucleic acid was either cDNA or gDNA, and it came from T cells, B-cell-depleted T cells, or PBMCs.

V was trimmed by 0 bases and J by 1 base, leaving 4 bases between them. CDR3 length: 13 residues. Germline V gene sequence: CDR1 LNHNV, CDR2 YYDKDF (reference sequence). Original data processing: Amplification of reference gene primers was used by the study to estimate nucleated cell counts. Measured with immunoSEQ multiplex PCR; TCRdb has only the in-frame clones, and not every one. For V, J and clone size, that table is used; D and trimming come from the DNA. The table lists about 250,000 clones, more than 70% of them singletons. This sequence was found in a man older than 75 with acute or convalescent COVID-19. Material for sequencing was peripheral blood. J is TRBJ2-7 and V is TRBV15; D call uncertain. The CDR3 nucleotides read TGTGCCACCAGCAGAGACAGGTCCTACGAGCAGTACTTC. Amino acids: CATSRDRSYEQYF.